This T cell receptor (beta chain) was sequenced in a study of beta chain features in type 1 diabetes (dated by TCRdb to the late 2010s). A note on the overall study: Mean age, gender distribution, total cell number and subset yield were not different between patients and healthy donors. A total of roughly 110 million sorted cells were examined across all samples, and the number of cells per subset was strongly correlated with RNA yield. The study compared TCRB repertoires of sorted circulating CD4+ T cell subsets between recently diagnosed type 1 diabetes patients and matched healthy donors. Regulatory and stem cell-like memory subsets were isolated from only 8 patients and about eight healthy donors, whereas naive and central memory subsets came from all 30 or so donors. Results the study describes overall, beyond this receptor: Because cDNA rather than genomic DNA was sequenced, highly expressing activated cells could have been over-represented, although no difference in activation and CD3 levels was found between groups. Fewer insertions and more nucleotide deletions at VDJ recombination sites were observed in patients with type 1 diabetes, implying thymic rearrangement abnormalities. Type 1 diabetes patients showed a moderate but significant shortening of TCRB CDR3 length in all four CD4+ subsets. Shorter templates might be favored by PCR, yet because patient and control samples were amplified and corrected together, any such skew would affect both groups equally. Naive, central memory and regulatory TCRB repertoires appeared to be more similar among patients than among healthy donors. HLA sub-analyses involved small numbers of individuals, so any influence of HLA type on TCRB rearrangement remained unresolved.

From each donor, a single peripheral blood sample of 100 to 150 mL on average was drawn into heparinised tubes. A BD FACSAria II and a panel including CD45RO, CCR7, CD25, CD127, CD95 and CD27 were used to sort naive, central memory, regulatory and stem cell-like memory CD4+ T cells. All sorted populations exceeded 98% purity. PBMCs were isolated right away by Lymphoprep density gradient centrifugation and were stained directly, without culture. Samples were stained and sorted in pairs, with one healthy donor and one patient per experiment, so that batch effects were minimized. This clone was found a few times. The antigen this receptor binds is unknown. No much larger clone exists at a distance of one base, and base qualities are not known. The entire amount of isolated RNA was reverse transcribed using the High Capacity cDNA Reverse Transcription Kit, so the sequenced TCRB transcripts were expressed ones. Deep immunoSEQ sequencing was applied to naive, central memory and regulatory T cell samples, giving an average of about 3.4 million total reads per sample. Sorted cells were lysed in RLT buffer and RNA was extracted with DNase-treated RNeasy Micro or Mini kits, depending on cell number. Each cell subset was processed on its own to prevent cross-contamination, while patient and healthy donor samples were processed together. The immunoSEQ multiplex PCR was used to amplify TCRB sequences from cDNA, generating 87-bp fragments that spanned the CDR3 region. The amplicons were sequenced using the Illumina HiSeq platform. The published analysis was carried out like this. PCR bias was computationally corrected using synthetic template baselines, reads within Hamming distance 2 were collapsed, and singletons that could not be merged were discarded. Reads were aligned against IMGT to assign V, D and J genes, CDR3 length and insertions or deletions at six rearrangement sites. Clonotype counts were normalized to sorted cell number within each subset before computing true diversity and Gini coefficients with the tcR R package. Repertoire sharing was quantified using the overlap coefficient calculated on TCRB nucleotide sequences. As a proxy for the pre-selection repertoire, out-of-frame TCRB sequences from naive cells were analyzed. TCRdb obtained this table from immuneACCESS and retained in-frame rearrangements with V and J assigned. These tables miss some clones; where compared with another copy, unresolved V genes account for less than half of the shortfall, and the remainder is unexplained. D and trimming were read from the DNA, whereas the V and J calls and clone size are those reported in that table. This sample holds hundreds of thousands of clones; around 16% were observed only once. Clones ranked in the top ten supply roughly 0.098% of the sample.

This TCR was sampled from a man between 18 and 35 years old in good health. The specimen was naive CD4+ T cells from blood. Interpreted using the paper, the cell subset or site label stands for: true naive CD4+ T cells.

The CDR3 amino acid sequence is: CAISESPQGDYGYTF. The nucleotides are TGTGCCATCAGTGAGTCTCCCCAGGGCGACTATGGCTACACCTTC. The sequence is built from TRBV10-3 and TRBJ1-2; tentative D gene TRBD1, with 5 bases matching. Trimming at the junction amounts to 0 bases on V and 3 bases on J, and the germline ends lie 11 bases apart. From cysteine to phenylalanine, the CDR3 is 15 amino acids long. The read is trimmed to its CDR3 DNA, 45 bases read in frame from base 1. CDR1 is given as ENHRY and CDR2 as SYGVKD, both from the germline V gene.